This TCR beta chain was observed in a study of blood T cell repertoires in COVID-19. At the level of the study: The samples span acute and convalescent COVID-19 from the United States, Italy and Spain. From T cells, B-cell-depleted T cells, or PBMCs came the material, which was cDNA or gDNA.

Seattle's enrolled individuals joined amid active infection and were then monitored longitudinally. Per the original methods: Reference gene primer amplification in the assay estimated nucleated cell counts. The assay was immunoSEQ multiplex PCR, and TCRdb's table has in-frame clones only and misses some. That table furnishes V, J and clone size, whereas the DNA furnished D and trimming. The profile shows 150,000 to 200,000 clones, approximately 87% of them singletons. The V segment lost 4 bases and the J segment 3 bases; nucleotides outside the gene matches: 7. The CDR3 contains 15 residues. Germline CDR1 MDHEN, CDR2 SYDVKM.

This TCR came from a person aged 70 to 85 with COVID-19, enrolled during active disease. The sample taken for sequencing was peripheral blood. The chain uses TRBV28 and TRBJ1-1; 8 bases are shared with TRBD1. CDR3 bases: TGTGCCAGCAGTTCAGGGGGCGCATTGGACACTGAAGCTTTCTTT. Translating gives CASSSGGALDTEAFF.